Following are 9 T cell receptor beta chains from one sample sequenced in a study of T cell responses to AZD1222 COVID-19 vaccine. The protocol was immunoSEQ multiplex PCR, while the TCRdb copy is restricted to in-frame clones and leaves out a portion. The sample shows around 120,000 clones, 92% of them seen only once. Material: peripheral blood, obtained 28 days after the second AZD1222 dose. These receptors were taken from an adult who received the AZD1222 COVID-19 vaccine.

The chain recombines TRBV7-3 with TRBJ1-1, with D possibly matching TRBD1 (5 bases). V was clipped by 1 base and J by 8 bases, with 14 bases between them. This CDR3 is 14 amino acids long. Germline assignment: CDR1 SGHTA and CDR2 FQGTGA. The CDR3 DNA reads TGTGCCAGCAGCTTAAGGGCCACAGGATCCGAAGCTTTCTTT. It encodes CASSLRATGSEAFF.

This chain joins TRBV11-3 and TRBJ1-1; D gene ambiguous. Trimming pared 6 bases from V and 0 bases from J, leaving 2 bases between. This CDR3 has 11 amino acids. Germline CDR1 reads SGHNT; CDR2 reads YENEEA. The CDR3 sequence: CASRMNTEAFF. CDR3 nucleotide sequence: TGTGCCAGCAGGATGAACACTGAAGCTTTCTTT.

The chain combines TRBV2 with TRBJ2-2; 7 bases map to TRBD2. The trim removed 6 bases at V and 2 bases at J, leaving 3 bases unmatched. CDR1 and CDR2 (germline): SNHLY, FYNNEI. The CDR3 has 14 amino acids. The CDR3 DNA reads as TGTGCCAGCAGGGGACTACCTAACACCGGGGAGCTGTTTTTT. This sequence encodes CASRGLPNTGELFF.

This clone has a single count. The chain uses TRBV10-2 and TRBJ1-5, with 9 bases fitting TRBD1. V trimming: 3 bases; J trimming: 3 bases; junction bases outside the gene matches: 9. The V gene's germline CDR1 is WSHSY and CDR2 SAAADI. The CDR3 length is 17 residues. The CDR3 loop is CASSDVRTGDDNQPQHF. For the CDR3, the DNA is TGCGCCAGCAGTGATGTAAGGACAGGGGATGACAATCAGCCCCAGCATTTT.

The chain employs TRBV29-1 and TRBJ1-2; D uncertain. Germline values: CDR1 SQVTM, CDR2 ANQGSEA. V lost 0 bases and J 4 bases, leaving 12 bases between the germline ends. This CDR3 contains 14 residues. The CDR3 DNA is TGCAGCGTTGAAGAGTCAGGCGCTTCCTATGGCTACACCTTC. Translation gives CSVEESGASYGYTF.

V is TRBV29-1 and J is TRBJ1-6, with TRBD1 identical over 10 bases. Germline V lookup: CDR1 SQVTM, CDR2 ANQGSEA. This CDR3 has 11 amino acids. For the CDR3, the DNA is TGCATAGGGACAGGGGCTTCACCCCTCCACTTT. Residues: CIGTGASPLHF.

The V and J genes are TRBV6-4 and TRBJ2-3; D is perhaps TRBD1 (7 bases). CDR3 size: 16 residues. Germline-derived CDR1 and CDR2 are MRHNA and SNTAGT. V dropped 3 bases and J dropped 2 bases, with 15 bases sitting between them. DNA of the CDR3: TGTGCCAGCAGTGAGACCCCAGGGGGGCACACAGATACGCAGTATTTT. Translated, it gives CASSETPGGHTDTQYF.

This clone was seen just once. The chain uses TRBV7-9 and TRBJ2-3, with 9 bases matching TRBD2. CDR1 and CDR2 (germline): SEHNR, FQNEAQ (reference sequence). J lost 8 bases, V lost 1 base, and 10 bases had no gene match. This CDR3 comprises 16 residues. The CDR3 is CASSLGAGGSGGTQYF. As DNA, the CDR3 is TGTGCCAGCAGCTTAGGCGCGGGGGGGTCCGGCGGTACGCAGTATTTT.

This clone was seen only once. This chain uses TRBV11-2 with TRBJ2-1, with 13 bases fitting TRBD2. This CDR3 comprises 17 residues. Looked up from germline, CDR1 is SGHAT and CDR2 is FQNNGV. With 0 bases clipped from V and 9 bases from J, the junction kept 8 bases outside the gene matches. CDR3 nucleotides: TGTGCCAGCAGCTTAGATGTGGGGACTAGCGGGAACGGTGAGCAGTTCTTC. Translating it yields CASSLDVGTSGNGEQFF.